The 31 T cell receptor beta chains below come from one sample, sequenced in a study of quantifying T cell responses using KT2 cells. Across the study: TCR alpha and beta constant-region primers primed reverse transcription of RNA.

An oligo carrying a UMI was ligated to the cDNA 3' end. An equimolar mix of RC1.1 and RC1.2 primed the beta chain across TRBC1 and TRBC2. MiXCR, run by TCRdb on the UMI-ligation and nested PCR reads, gives a single entry per CDR3 protein. Here the sample spans tens of thousands of distinct CDR3 sequences, more than 9% being singletons. Sequencing input: PBMCs spiked with cells of the T cell clone KT2. The receptors here all came from a human donor.

This chain connects TRBV7-2 to TRBJ2-5, with D hard to call. The length of the CDR3 is 15 residues. Trimming stripped 1 base from V and 9 bases from J, with 18 bases between. Germline V gene sequence: CDR1 SGHTA, CDR2 FQGNSA. The CDR3: CASSLDADPRIAQYF. In DNA form, the CDR3 reads TGTGCCAGCAGCTTAGACGCTGACCCAAGGATCGCCCAGTACTTC.

The V gene is TRBV7-9, the J gene TRBJ2-2; D is possibly TRBD1 or TRBD2 (6 bases each). The germline V gene has CDR1 SEHNR and CDR2 FQNEAQ (reference sequence). The CDR3 is 14 amino acids. V gave up 8 bases and J gave up 6 bases, with 16 bases separating them. In DNA form, the CDR3 reads TGTGCCAGCGGTAATCCGGGGGCCCCCGGGGAGCTGTTTTTT. It is translated as CASGNPGAPGELFF.

The chain uses TRBV6-5 and TRBJ1-1, with D tentatively TRBD1 (5 bases). Germline V gene data show CDR1 as MNHEY and CDR2 as SVGAGI. This CDR3 has 12 amino acids. Trimming took 8 bases from V and 2 from J, leaving 9 bases between them. CDR3 protein: CASQGLNTEAFF. CDR3 nucleotides: TGTGCCAGCCAGGGCTTAAACACTGAAGCTTTCTTT.

In this sample, this clonotype turned up a few times. V gene TRBV6-6 combines with J gene TRBJ1-5; D possibly corresponds to TRBD1 (5 bases). This CDR3 is built from 17 residues. Germline V gene data show CDR1 as MNHNY and CDR2 as SVGAGI (reference sequence). Trimming removed 6 bases at V and 0 bases at J, with 18 bases between. CDR3 loop: CASSHRVGTDSNQPQHF. The DNA for the CDR3 is TGTGCCAGCAGCCACAGAGTCGGGACGGATAGCAATCAGCCCCAGCATTTT.

This chain connects TRBV20-1 to TRBJ2-7; 14 bases line up with TRBD2. J was trimmed by 2 bases and V by 5 bases; bases with no gene match: 11. The CDR3 has 17 residues. Germline CDR1 reads DFQATT; CDR2 reads SNEGSKA (reference sequence). CDR3 region: CSAATSGGASVPYEQYF. DNA of the CDR3: TGCAGTGCTGCGACTAGCGGGGGGGCTTCGGTTCCCTACGAGCAGTACTTC.

This clonotype has a handful of counts. Written as DNA, the CDR3 is TGCAGTGCTAGCATAACCGGGATAACCGATACGCAGTATTTT. Translating it yields CSASITGITDTQYF. This chain connects TRBV20-1 to TRBJ2-3, with a possible D match to TRBD2 (5 bases). Trimming stripped 3 bases from V and 6 bases from J, with 16 bases between. There are 14 residues in the CDR3. CDR1 and CDR2 from the germline V gene are DFQATT and SNEGSKA (reference sequence).

There are a few counts of this clonotype. The chain has TRBV7-9 and TRBJ2-1, with 9 positions matching TRBD2. Unmatched junction bases numbered 5, after V lost 1 base and J lost 7 bases. Per germline, CDR1 SEHNR and CDR2 FQNEAQ (reference sequence). The CDR3 contains 15 residues. The CDR3 coding sequence is TGTGCCAGCAGCTTAGTCCTAGCGGGACCTAATGAGCAGTTCTTC. Amino acid sequence: CASSLVLAGPNEQFF.

This clonotype was seen a few times. The chain recombines TRBV28 with TRBJ2-1; D possibly corresponds to TRBD2 (5 bases). The V end was cut by 2 bases, the J end by 6 bases, with 23 bases between. CDR3 length: 18 residues. Germline CDR1 and CDR2: MDHEN and SYDVKM. DNA of the CDR3: TGTGCCAGCAGTTTAAGTGGTGCCCCGGGTCGGGGTCCCAATGAGCAGTTCTTC. This sequence encodes CASSLSGAPGRGPNEQFF.

The gene calls are TRBV2 and TRBJ2-5, with TRBD1 as a possible D gene (6 bases). Germline loops: CDR1 SNHLY, CDR2 FYNNEI. V was cut by 6 bases and J by 2 bases, with 13 bases left in between. The length of the CDR3 is 14 residues. The CDR3 loop reads CASSPERGQETQYF. The CDR3 nucleotides are TGTGCCAGCAGCCCCGAAAGGGGGCAAGAGACCCAGTACTTC. The full variable domain, in which reference TRBV2 and TRBJ2-5 provide the parts outside the CDR3, is EPEVTQTPSHQVTQMGQEVILRCVPISNHLYFYWYRQILGQKVEFLVSFYNNEISEKSEIFDDQFSVERPDGSNFTLKIRSTKLEDSAMYFCASSPERGQETQYFGPGTRLLVL.

There are a few counts of this clonotype. The chain joins TRBV7-9 to TRBJ2-3; no firm D call. The CDR3 has 12 residues. Trimming cost V 5 bases and J 3 bases, with 6 bases left between them. Germline CDR1 reads SEHNR; CDR2 reads FQNEAQ (reference sequence). DNA for the CDR3: TGTGCCAGCAGCGCAGTGACAGATACGCAGTATTTT. Encoded protein: CASSAVTDTQYF.

This clonotype was recorded a few times. The V call is TRBV11-3, the J call TRBJ2-1; TRBD2 matches 16 bases. The CDR3 is 20 residues long. V dropped 3 bases and J dropped 6; count of bases not matched to a gene: 14. From germline, CDR1 is SGHNT and CDR2 YENEEA. The CDR3 here is CASSLYTGTSGRALANEQFF. In DNA form, the CDR3 reads TGTGCCAGCAGCTTGTATACCGGGACTAGCGGGAGGGCCCTCGCCAATGAGCAGTTCTTC. Complete variable domain (other parts from reference TRBV11-3 and TRBJ2-1): EAGVVQSPRYKIIEKKQPVAFWCNPISGHNTLYWYLQNLGQGPELLIRYENEEAVDDSQLPKDRFSAERLKGVDSTLKIQPAELGDSAVYLCASSLYTGTSGRALANEQFFGPGTRLTVL.

The genes are TRBV6-2 or TRBV6-3 and TRBJ1-1; 8 positions agree with TRBD1. Losses at the gene ends were 5 bases for V and 8 bases for J; bases not matched to a gene: 10. Germline CDR1 is MNHEY and CDR2 is SVGEGT. The length of the CDR3 is 14 residues. The CDR3 region is CASSIPTGDEEAFF. The CDR3 DNA is TGTGCCAGCAGTATCCCGACAGGGGACGAAGAAGCTTTCTTT.

This clonotype came up many times. This chain links TRBV29-1 with TRBJ2-5, with no clear D. The CDR3 has 12 amino acids. Germline lookup yields CDR1 SQVTM and CDR2 ANQGSEA. The V end was cut by 4 bases, the J end by 0 bases, with 6 bases between. The CDR3 spells CSVGPDQETQYF. CDR3 sequence (DNA): TGCAGCGTTGGACCGGACCAAGAGACCCAGTACTTC.

This rearrangement joins TRBV11-3 to TRBJ2-2; D is uncertain. This CDR3 is built from 12 residues. The V end lost 1 base, the J end lost 7 bases, and 4 bases lay between the germline ends. CDR1 SGHNT and CDR2 YENEEA come from the germline V gene. The CDR3 DNA is TGTGCCAGCAGCTTAGTTCGCGGGGAGCTGTTTTTT. Its translation: CASSLVRGELFF.

This clonotype was recorded many times. The chain employs TRBV12-3 or TRBV12-4 and TRBJ2-7; 9 bases are shared with TRBD1. The CDR3 consists of 14 residues. V lost 3 bases to trimming and J lost 4 bases; unmatched junction nucleotides: 4. The CDR3 is CASSFHRGHYEQYF. The CDR3, as DNA: TGTGCCAGCAGTTTCCACAGGGGGCATTACGAGCAGTACTTC.

Only a few counts were recorded for this clonotype. The chain links TRBV6-5 to TRBJ2-1, with 8 positions matching TRBD1. The CDR3 extends over 15 amino acids. Germline CDR1 MNHEY, CDR2 SVGAGI. V lost 2 bases to trimming and J lost 6 bases; unmatched junction nucleotides: 6. The CDR3 loop reads CASSYQRTGSNEQFF. CDR3 bases: TGTGCCAGCAGTTACCAGAGGACAGGGAGCAATGAGCAGTTCTTC.

This chain joins TRBV14 and TRBJ2-7; possible D gene TRBD2, 5 bases. This CDR3 has 12 residues. The V gene lost 2 bases and the J gene lost 7 bases, with 9 bases spanning the gap. CDR1 is SGHDN and CDR2 is FVKESK in the germline V gene. CDR3 in DNA: TGTGCCAGCAGCCAACCCCCGGGAGAGCAGTACTTC. Its protein is CASSQPPGEQYF.

This chain joins TRBV20-1 and TRBJ2-3; TRBD2 aligns across 9 bases. The V gene end was trimmed by 2 bases and the J gene end by 3 bases; junction bases not matched to a gene: 6. The CDR3 runs to 15 residues. Germline loops: CDR1 DFQATT, CDR2 SNEGSKA (reference sequence). In DNA form, the CDR3 reads TGCAGTGCTAGAAAGCTAGCGGGAATTACAGATACGCAGTATTTT. Translating it yields CSARKLAGITDTQYF.

This clonotype appeared a few times. The chain links TRBV7-2 to TRBJ2-1; D remains unclear. Germline lookup yields CDR1 SGHTA and CDR2 FQGNSA. The CDR3 consists of 14 residues. Deletions cut 6 bases from V and 8 bases from J, with 17 bases between. For the CDR3, the DNA is TGTGCCAGCAGGCCTGCCCCTAGGGTAGATGAGCAGTTCTTC. Amino acid sequence: CASRPAPRVDEQFF. Combining the CDR3 with reference TRBV7-2 and TRBJ2-1 gives the whole variable domain GAGVSQSPSNKVTEKGKDVELRCDPISGHTALYWYRQSLGQGLEFLIYFQGNSAPDKSGLPSDRFSAERTGGSVSTLTIQRTQQEDSAVYLCASRPAPRVDEQFFGPGTRLTVL.

In this sample, this clonotype is medium-sized (0.01 to 0.1%). The chain is built from TRBV5-1 and TRBJ2-2; 7 nucleotides align to TRBD1. Germline V lookup: CDR1 SGHRS, CDR2 YFSETQ. Unmatched junction bases numbered 10, after V lost 4 bases and J lost 4 bases. The length of the CDR3 is 16 residues. The CDR3 coding sequence is TGCGCCAGCAGCCCGCAGGGGGTCCTAGCCACCGGGGAGCTGTTTTTT. Translation gives CASSPQGVLATGELFF.

Only a few counts were recorded for this clonotype. The chain carries TRBV7-9 and TRBJ1-4; 7 nucleotides align to TRBD1. The germline CDR1 and CDR2 sequences are SEHNR and FQNEAQ (reference sequence). The CDR3 is 16 residues long. V shed 6 bases, J shed 0 bases, and the junction held 7 bases outside the gene matches. In DNA form, the CDR3 reads TGTGCCAGCAGTGCCGGGACAGCCCCAACTAATGAAAAACTGTTTTTT. Translated: CASSAGTAPTNEKLFF.

This clonotype appeared a few times. The chain uses TRBV6-1 and TRBJ1-5; no firm D call. The CDR3 consists of 13 residues. The V gene lost 2 bases and the J gene lost 7 bases, with 9 bases spanning the gap. In germline, CDR1 is MNHNS, CDR2 SASEGT. CDR3 in DNA: TGTGCCAGCAGTGAATCTGCGGAGCAGCCCCAGCATTTT. It encodes CASSESAEQPQHF.

This clonotype has just a few counts. V is TRBV20-1 and J is TRBJ1-6; D unclear. The CDR3 is made up of 14 amino acids. Trimming took off 5 bases at V and 6 bases at J, with 14 bases between the two ends. Germline-derived CDR1 and CDR2 are DFQATT and SNEGSKA (reference sequence). As DNA, the CDR3 is TGCAGTGCTCCGAAGGAGGGAACTAATTCACCCCTCCACTTT. Amino acid sequence: CSAPKEGTNSPLHF.

The chain is built from TRBV12-3 or TRBV12-4 and TRBJ1-4; D remains unclear. V was cut by 6 bases and J by 4 bases, with 12 bases left in between. The length of the CDR3 is 14 residues. The DNA for the CDR3 is TGTGCCAGCAGGAAGGTTTCGGGTAATGAAAAACTGTTTTTT. Protein: CASRKVSGNEKLFF.

This clonotype was seen many times. The CDR3 sequence is CASSFEVSSDTQYF. In DNA form, the CDR3 reads TGTGCCAGCAGCTTTGAAGTATCCTCAGATACGCAGTATTTT. This chain uses TRBV7-2 with TRBJ2-3; the D is unclear. The germline V gene encodes CDR1 SGHTA and CDR2 FQGNSA. The CDR3 is 14 amino acids. V dropped 3 bases and J dropped 4 bases, with 11 bases sitting between them.

This chain joins TRBV27 and TRBJ2-7; 8 positions match TRBD1. CDR1 is MNHEY and CDR2 is SMNVEV in the germline V gene (reference sequence). The V and J ends lost 4 bases and 4 bases, in that order; junction bases with no gene match: 15. The CDR3 covers 17 residues. CDR3 bases: TGTGCCAGCAGTTACCTATCCCGGGGAACAGGGGGGTACGAGCAGTACTTC. Its protein product is CASSYLSRGTGGYEQYF.

This chain uses TRBV20-1 with TRBJ2-7; 7 nucleotides line up with TRBD2. The germline V gene has CDR1 DFQATT and CDR2 SNEGSKA (reference sequence). The CDR3 totals 12 residues. Trimming at V came to 7 bases and at J to 1 base, leaving 4 bases not matched to a gene. This CDR3 reads CSGGDYSYEQYF. CDR3 nucleotides: TGCAGTGGGGGGGACTATTCCTACGAGCAGTACTTC.

This clonotype appeared a few times. J is TRBJ1-2 and V is TRBV2; D unresolved. Germline V gene lookup returns CDR1 SNHLY and CDR2 FYNNEI. The V end was cut by 7 bases, the J end by 3 bases, with 9 bases between. CDR3 size: 12 residues. CDR3 in amino acids: CASNEEHYGYTF. Here the CDR3 DNA reads TGTGCCAGCAACGAGGAACACTATGGCTACACCTTC.

This chain connects TRBV6-5 to TRBJ2-4; 9 bases line up with TRBD1. The V segment lost 2 bases and the J segment 0 bases; nucleotides outside the gene matches: 2. The length of the CDR3 is 16 residues. The germline gives CDR1 MNHEY, CDR2 SVGAGI. The CDR3 protein is CASSYGQGLAKNIQYF. The CDR3 bases are TGTGCCAGCAGTTACGGACAGGGGCTAGCCAAAAACATTCAGTACTTC.

J is TRBJ1-6 and V is TRBV12-3 or TRBV12-4; D not resolved. This CDR3 region has 15 residues. The V end lost 2 bases, the J end lost 10 bases, and 15 bases lay between the germline ends. In DNA form, the CDR3 reads TGTGCCAGCAGTTTATCGAGAGGGTCAGGATCACCCCTCCACTTT. Its protein is CASSLSRGSGSPLHF.

This chain links TRBV6-6 with TRBJ2-7, with 8 bases aligning to TRBD1. V gave up 2 bases and J gave up 3 bases; unmatched junction bases: 6. The germline gives CDR1 MNHNY, CDR2 SVGAGI (reference sequence). The CDR3 spans 15 residues. CDR3 in amino acids: CASSYGQGLNYEQYF. Here the CDR3 DNA reads TGTGCCAGCAGTTACGGACAGGGCCTGAACTACGAGCAGTACTTC.